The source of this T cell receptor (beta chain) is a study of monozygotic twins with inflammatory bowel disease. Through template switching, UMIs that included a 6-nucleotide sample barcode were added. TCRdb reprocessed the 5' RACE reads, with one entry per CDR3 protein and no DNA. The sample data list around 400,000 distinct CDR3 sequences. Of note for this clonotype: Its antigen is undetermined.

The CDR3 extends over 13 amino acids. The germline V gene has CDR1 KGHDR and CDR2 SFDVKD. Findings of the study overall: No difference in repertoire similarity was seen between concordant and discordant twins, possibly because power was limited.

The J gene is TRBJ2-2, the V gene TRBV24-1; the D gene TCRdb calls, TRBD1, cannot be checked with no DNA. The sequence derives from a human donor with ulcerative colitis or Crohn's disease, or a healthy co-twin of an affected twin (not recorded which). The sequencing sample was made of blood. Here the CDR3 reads CATSDRDSGGRFF.